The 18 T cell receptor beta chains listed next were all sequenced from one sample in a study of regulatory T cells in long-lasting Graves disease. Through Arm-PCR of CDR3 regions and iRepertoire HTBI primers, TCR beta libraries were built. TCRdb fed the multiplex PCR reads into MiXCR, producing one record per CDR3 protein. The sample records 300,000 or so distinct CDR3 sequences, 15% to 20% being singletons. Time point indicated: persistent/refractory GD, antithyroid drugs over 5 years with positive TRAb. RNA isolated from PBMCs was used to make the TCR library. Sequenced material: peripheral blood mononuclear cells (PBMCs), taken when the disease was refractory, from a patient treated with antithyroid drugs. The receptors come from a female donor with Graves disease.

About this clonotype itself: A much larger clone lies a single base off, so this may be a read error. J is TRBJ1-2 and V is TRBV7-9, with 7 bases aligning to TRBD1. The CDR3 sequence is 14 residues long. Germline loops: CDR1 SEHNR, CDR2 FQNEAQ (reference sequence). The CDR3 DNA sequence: TGTGTCAGCAGCGCCCTGGACAGGAACTATGGCTACACCTTC. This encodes CVSSALDRNYGYTF.

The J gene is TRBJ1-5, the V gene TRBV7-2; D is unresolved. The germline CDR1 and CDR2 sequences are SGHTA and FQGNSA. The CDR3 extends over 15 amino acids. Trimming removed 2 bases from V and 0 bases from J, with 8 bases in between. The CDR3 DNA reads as TGTGCCAGCAGCTTATCCCAGGTTAGCAATCAGCCCCAGCATTTT. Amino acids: CASSLSQVSNQPQHF. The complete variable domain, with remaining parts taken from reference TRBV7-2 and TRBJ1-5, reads GAGVSQSPSNKVTEKGKDVELRCDPISGHTALYWYRQSLGQGLEFLIYFQGNSAPDKSGLPSDRFSAERTGGSVSTLTIQRTQQEDSAVYLCASSLSQVSNQPQHFGDGTRLSIL.

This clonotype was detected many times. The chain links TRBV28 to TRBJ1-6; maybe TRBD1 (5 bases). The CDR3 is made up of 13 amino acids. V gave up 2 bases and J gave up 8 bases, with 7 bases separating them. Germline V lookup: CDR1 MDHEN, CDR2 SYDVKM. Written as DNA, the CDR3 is TGTGCCAGCAGTTTAGACAGCTATTCACCCCTCCACTTT. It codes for CASSLDSYSPLHF.

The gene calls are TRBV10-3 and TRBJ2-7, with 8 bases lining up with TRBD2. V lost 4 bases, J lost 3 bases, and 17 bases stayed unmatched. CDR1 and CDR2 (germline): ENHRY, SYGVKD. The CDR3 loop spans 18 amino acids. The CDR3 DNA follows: TGTGCCATCAGTGGGCCCCGAGGGGAGCGGGAGAAGGGCTACGAGCAGTACTTC. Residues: CAISGPRGEREKGYEQYF.

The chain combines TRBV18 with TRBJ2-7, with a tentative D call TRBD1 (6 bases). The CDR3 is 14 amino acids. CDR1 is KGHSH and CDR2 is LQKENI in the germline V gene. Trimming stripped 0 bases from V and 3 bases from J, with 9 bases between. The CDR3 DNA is TGTGCCAGCTCACCACCGGGACATCTCTACGAGCAGTACTTC. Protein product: CASSPPGHLYEQYF.

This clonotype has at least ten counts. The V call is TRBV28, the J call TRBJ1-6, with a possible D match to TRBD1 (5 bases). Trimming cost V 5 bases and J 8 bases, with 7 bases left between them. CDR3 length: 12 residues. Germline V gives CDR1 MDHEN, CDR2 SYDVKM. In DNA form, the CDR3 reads TGTGCCAGCAGTCGCAGGGATTCACCCCTCCACTTT. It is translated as CASSRRDSPLHF.

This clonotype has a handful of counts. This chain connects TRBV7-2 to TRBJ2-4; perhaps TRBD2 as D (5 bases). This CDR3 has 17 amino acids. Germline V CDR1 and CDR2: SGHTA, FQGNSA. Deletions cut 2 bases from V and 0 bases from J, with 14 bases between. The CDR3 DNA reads TGTGCCAGCAGCTTAAACAGCGGTAACCTAGCCAAAAACATTCAGTACTTC. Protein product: CASSLNSGNLAKNIQYF.

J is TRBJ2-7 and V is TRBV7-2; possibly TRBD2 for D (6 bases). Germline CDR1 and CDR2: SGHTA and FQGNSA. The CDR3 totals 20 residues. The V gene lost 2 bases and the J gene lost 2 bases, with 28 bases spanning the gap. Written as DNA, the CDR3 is TGTGCCAGCAGCTTAATCGTTTTGTGGGGGAGCGGGCTTGTCCCCTACGAGCAGTACTTC. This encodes CASSLIVLWGSGLVPYEQYF.

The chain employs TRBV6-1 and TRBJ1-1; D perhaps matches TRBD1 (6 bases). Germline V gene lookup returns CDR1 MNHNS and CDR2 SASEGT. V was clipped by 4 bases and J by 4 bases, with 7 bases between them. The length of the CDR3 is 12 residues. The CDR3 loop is CASSGQATEAFF. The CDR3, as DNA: TGTGCCAGCAGTGGACAGGCCACTGAAGCTTTCTTT.

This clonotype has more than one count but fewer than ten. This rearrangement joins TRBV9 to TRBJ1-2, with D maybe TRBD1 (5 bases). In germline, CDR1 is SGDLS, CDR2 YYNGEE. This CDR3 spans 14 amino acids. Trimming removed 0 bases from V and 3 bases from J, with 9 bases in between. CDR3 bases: TGTGCCAGCAGCGTAGGTCAGGGACACTATGGCTACACCTTC. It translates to CASSVGQGHYGYTF.

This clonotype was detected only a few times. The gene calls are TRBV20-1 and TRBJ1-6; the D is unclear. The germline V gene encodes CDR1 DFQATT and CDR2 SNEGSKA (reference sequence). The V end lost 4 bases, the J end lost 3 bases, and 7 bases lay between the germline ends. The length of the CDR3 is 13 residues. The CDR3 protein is CSATGDYNSPLHF. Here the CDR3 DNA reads TGCAGTGCTACCGGAGACTATAATTCACCCCTCCACTTT.

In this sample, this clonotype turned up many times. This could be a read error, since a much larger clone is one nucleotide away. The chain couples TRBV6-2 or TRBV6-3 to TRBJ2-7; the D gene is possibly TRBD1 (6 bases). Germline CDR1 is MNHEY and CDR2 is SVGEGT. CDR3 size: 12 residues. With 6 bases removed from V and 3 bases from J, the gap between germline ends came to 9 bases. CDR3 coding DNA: TGTGCCAGCAGCCAGACAGGCTACGAGCAGTACTTC. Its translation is CASSQTGYEQYF.

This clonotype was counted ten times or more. The CDR3 is CASGLVLGGPASEQYF. CDR3 sequence (DNA): TGTGCTAGTGGTTTGGTTTTAGGTGGGCCCGCCTCCGAGCAGTACTTC. The rearrangement joins TRBV12-5 to TRBJ2-7; D is unclear. Between the trimmed V and J ends, which lost 0 bases and 6 bases, there was a span of 18 bases. Germline assignment: CDR1 LGHNT and CDR2 FRNRAP. The CDR3 spans 16 residues.

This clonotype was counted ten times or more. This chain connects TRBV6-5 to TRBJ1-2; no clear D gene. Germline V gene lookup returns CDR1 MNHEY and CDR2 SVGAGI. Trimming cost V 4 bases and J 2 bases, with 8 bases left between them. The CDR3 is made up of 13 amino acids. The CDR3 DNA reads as TGTGCCAGCAGTTCGACACCGAACTATGGCTACACCTTC. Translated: CASSSTPNYGYTF.

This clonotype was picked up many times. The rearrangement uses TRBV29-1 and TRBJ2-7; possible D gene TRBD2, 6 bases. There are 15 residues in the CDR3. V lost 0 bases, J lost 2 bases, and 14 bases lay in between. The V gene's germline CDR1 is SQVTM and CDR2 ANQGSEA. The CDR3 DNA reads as TGCAGCGTTGAAGATCCCAGCGGGTTAACCTACGAGCAGTACTTC. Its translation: CSVEDPSGLTYEQYF.

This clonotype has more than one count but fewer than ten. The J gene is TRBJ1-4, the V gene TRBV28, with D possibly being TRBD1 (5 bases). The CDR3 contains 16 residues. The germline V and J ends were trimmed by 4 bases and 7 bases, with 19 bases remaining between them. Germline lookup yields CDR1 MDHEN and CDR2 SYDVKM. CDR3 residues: CASSYSTSRVGEKLFF. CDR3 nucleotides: TGTGCCAGCAGTTACTCGACGTCCAGGGTGGGTGAAAAACTGTTTTTT. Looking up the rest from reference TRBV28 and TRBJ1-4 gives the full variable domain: DVKVTQSSRYLVKRTGEKVFLECVQDMDHENMFWYRQDPGLGLRLIYFSYDVKMKEKGDIPEGYSVSREKKERFSLILESASTNQTSMYLCASSYSTSRVGEKLFFGSGTQLSVL.

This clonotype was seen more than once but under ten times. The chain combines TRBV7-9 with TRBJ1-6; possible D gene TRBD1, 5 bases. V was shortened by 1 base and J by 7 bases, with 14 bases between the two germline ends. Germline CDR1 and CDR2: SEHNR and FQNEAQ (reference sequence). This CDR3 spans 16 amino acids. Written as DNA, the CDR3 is TGTGCCAGCAGCTTAGGGGGCGGGGACCGAAATTCACCCCTCCACTTT. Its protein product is CASSLGGGDRNSPLHF.

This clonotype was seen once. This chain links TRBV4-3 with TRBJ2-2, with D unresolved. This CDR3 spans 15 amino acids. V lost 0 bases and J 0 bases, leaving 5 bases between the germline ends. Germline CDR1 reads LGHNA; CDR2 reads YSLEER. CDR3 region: CASSQDTSNTGELFF. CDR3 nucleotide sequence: TGCGCCAGCAGCCAAGACACATCGAACACCGGGGAGCTGTTTTTT.